Sequencing of this T cell receptor beta chain was carried out in a study of shared clonotypes between healthy human individuals (dated by TCRdb to 2018 to 2021). Regarding the research as a whole: Two women and a few men aged 18 to 49 years were included in the cohort. Blood TCR repertoires of five healthy adults were deeply sequenced to estimate repertoire size and the extent of clonotype sharing between individuals. Each donor's leukapheresis produced roughly between roughly 0.85 and 9.5 billion PBMCs. To increase sequencing depth and limit assay-specific biases, TCR repertoire library preparation and sequencing were carried out by different laboratories using diverse techniques. For each donor, CD4 naive and CD4 memory were each run on three plates, CD8 naive on two plates, and CD8 memory on one plate. Study-wide conclusions, independent of this receptor: Sampling was restricted to blood, and TCR repertoires in tissue are likely to differ from TCR repertoires in blood. Naive subsets generally had larger estimated clonotype richness than memory subsets did. When a few donors were compared, the shared fraction of clonotypes was roughly 5% for naive CD4, around 4% for naive CD8, more than 2% for memory CD4, and under 0.5% for memory CD8. The genetic and exposure-history diversity represented was limited by the small number of donors. Pairwise subsampling indicated that sequencing depth was expected to affect the degree of clonotype sharing among donors. Incomplete sequencing was indicated by rarefaction of sorted-subset datasets, despite the large sequencing depth. Compared with non-shared clonotypes, clonotypes shared by all four sorted-subset donors had higher generation probabilities.

The donors were healthy, HIV-negative adults with no recently reported acute infections or vaccinations. Only Caucasian adults living in Nashville, Tennessee, USA were represented among the donors. CD4+ T cells were enriched through magnetic negative selection, after which naive cells were positively selected on CD45RA and the remaining negative fraction served as the memory subset. After blood collection by leukapheresis, PBMCs were isolated using Ficoll-Histopaque density gradient centrifugation and then cryopreserved in the vapor phase of liquid nitrogen. Purity and quantity of every magnetically sorted T cell population were checked by analytical flow cytometry. Genomic DNA was isolated from each sorted fraction and quantified by UV absorbance on a Nanodrop 2000c. From the cysteine through the phenylalanine, the CDR3 covers 14 amino acids. Kept here is only the CDR3 DNA, which spans 42 bases and is read in frame from base 1. CDR1 SQVTM and CDR2 ANQGSEA were looked up in the germline V gene. Trimming removed 5 bases from V and 2 bases from J, leaving 14 bases between the germline ends.

Of note for this clone: The target of this receptor is not known. No clone much larger than this one lies a single base away; base qualities are absent.

TCR CDR3 regions were amplified from genomic DNA by multiplex PCR using the deep immunoSEQ assay. Genomic DNA extracted from each cell subset was distributed evenly over all wells of several immunoSEQ 96-well plates, and each plate served as one replicate. For sorted subsets, 200 to 250 ng of genomic DNA, equivalent to tens of thousands of T cell genomes, went into each replicate PCR. The purified libraries were quantified using a Qubit 3.0 fluorometer, sized with a Bioanalyzer 2100, and then quantified again using the KAPA Library Quantification kit. Each immunoSEQ 96-well plate was sequenced on its own single-read 150-cycle Illumina NextSeq 550 flow cell. The published analysis was carried out like this. Because the immunoSEQ output held only junctional sequences and lacked quality scores, the filtering could not match the filtering applied to full-length reads. Sequences were annotated with PyIR, a Python wrapper for IgBLAST v1.9, using IMGT germline references to assign V/J genes and CDR3. Any read was removed if the V/J assignment was weak (E-value above 1e-6), the CDR3 was missing, or the read contained stop codons, out-of-frame junctions, or ambiguous translated residues. V3J clonotypes were defined by identical inferred V gene, J gene, and CDR3 amino acid sequence. Percentage overlap between repertoires was calculated by dividing the number of shared unique clonotypes by the size of the smaller repertoire. Richness of each repertoire was evaluated using RTK rarefaction, the Chao1 estimator, and Recon v2.1 estimates of unobserved clonotypes. For all TCRbeta clonotypes obtained by the gDNA method from four donors, generation probabilities were computed with OLGA. TCRdb holds this immuneACCESS table with in-frame rearrangements only. Some clones are missing; in checked studies, unresolved V genes explain under half, and the rest has no known cause. V, J and clone size were drawn from that table, and D and trimming were deduced from the DNA. Across this sample there are 650,000 to 750,000 clones, with roughly 78% seen only once. The ten largest clones capture approximately 1.8% of the sample.

Material for sequencing was memory CD4+ T cells sorted from blood. Interpreted using the paper, the cell subset or site label stands for: CD45RA-negative fraction. This TCR came from a young woman in good health. The V gene is TRBV29-1 and the J gene is TRBJ2-3; a weak D assignment points to TRBD2 (6 bases agree). CDR3 loop: CSVSEAGITDTQYF. At the DNA level, the sequence is TGCAGCGTTTCTGAGGCGGGAATCACAGATACGCAGTATTTT.